This T cell receptor beta chain originates from a study of T-cell reconstitution after alpha-beta-depleted transplantation in children. This clonotype has ten or more counts. A library of TCRbeta sequences, prepared with unique molecular identifiers, was generated. TCRdb re-called the PCR reads through MiXCR, storing one row per CDR3 protein. The sample contains some 310,000 distinct CDR3 sequences, about a quarter of which appear only once. CDR3 length: 11 residues. The germline gives CDR1 ENHRY, CDR2 SYGVKD. V lost 2 bases and J lost 7, with 6 bases in between. Source: PBMCs, mostly from graft donor cells, taken 180 days after TCRalphabeta/CD19-depleted stem cell transplant. This TCR was sampled from a male patient aged 5 to 17 who had a stem cell transplant for acute lymphoblastic leukemia, so the T cells may come from the graft donor. The chain is built from TRBV10-3 and TRBJ2-7; no reliable D call. The CDR3 protein is CAISELGEQYF. CDR3 nucleotides: TGTGCCATCAGTGAGCTAGGGGAGCAGTACTTC.